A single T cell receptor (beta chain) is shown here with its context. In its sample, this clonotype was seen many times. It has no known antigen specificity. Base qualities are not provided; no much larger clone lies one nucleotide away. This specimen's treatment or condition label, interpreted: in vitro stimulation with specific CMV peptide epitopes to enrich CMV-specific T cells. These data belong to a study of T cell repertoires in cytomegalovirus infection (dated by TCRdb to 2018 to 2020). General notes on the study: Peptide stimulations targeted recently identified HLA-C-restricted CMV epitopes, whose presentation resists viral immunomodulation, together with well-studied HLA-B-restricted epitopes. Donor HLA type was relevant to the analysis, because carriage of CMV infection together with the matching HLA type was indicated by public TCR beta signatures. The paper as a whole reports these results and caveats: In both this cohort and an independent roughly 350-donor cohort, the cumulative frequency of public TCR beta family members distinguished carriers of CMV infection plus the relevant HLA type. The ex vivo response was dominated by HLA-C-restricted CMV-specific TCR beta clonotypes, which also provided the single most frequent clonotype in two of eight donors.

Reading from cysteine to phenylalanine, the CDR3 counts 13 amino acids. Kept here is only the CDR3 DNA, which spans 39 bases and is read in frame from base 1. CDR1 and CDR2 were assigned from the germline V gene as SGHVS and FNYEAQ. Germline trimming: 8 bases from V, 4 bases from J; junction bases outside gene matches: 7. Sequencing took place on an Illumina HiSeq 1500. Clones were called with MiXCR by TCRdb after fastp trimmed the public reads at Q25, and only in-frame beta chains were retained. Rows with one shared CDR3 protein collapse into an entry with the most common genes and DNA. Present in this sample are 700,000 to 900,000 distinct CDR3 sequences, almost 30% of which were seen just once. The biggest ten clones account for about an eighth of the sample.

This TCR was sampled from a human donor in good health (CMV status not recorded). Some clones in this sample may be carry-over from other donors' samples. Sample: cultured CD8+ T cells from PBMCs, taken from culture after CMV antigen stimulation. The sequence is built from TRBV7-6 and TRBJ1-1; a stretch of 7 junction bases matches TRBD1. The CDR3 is CASGVAGGTEAFF. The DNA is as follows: TGTGCCAGCGGAGTGGCAGGGGGCACTGAAGCTTTCTTT.